This note documents a single TCR gamma chain sequence. No antigen is known for it. Compared with germline, one end of the junction differs, possibly owing to a read error. The sample originates from a study of Vδ1+ human thymocytes. The CDR3 consists of 14 residues. CDR1 is VINAFY, CDR2 YDVSNSKD, per germline. RNA was extracted from the cells and then reverse transcribed. CDR3 amplicons came from multiplex PCR with pooled V-gene forward and constant-region reverse primers. TCRdb redid clone calling on the multiplex PCR reads using CATT. The repertoire holds 25,000 to 35,000 gamma-chain clones, over 15% seen once, with about 1.9% in the top ten. Study outcomes and limitations: Thymic TRG and TRD repertoires appeared highly polyclonal, with Gaussian CDR3 length distributions. Bulk repertoire data may be misinterpreted because of unexpected Vdelta2 sequences. Thymic delta-chain repertoires held roughly 18% Vdelta2 sequences and few Vdelta3, despite high sort purity.

The rearrangement uses TRGV5 and TRGJ1 or TRGJ2. The origin of this receptor is a boy under three years old who had congenital heart surgery. Sequences were obtained from Vdelta1+ gamma-delta thymocytes from the thymus. As for subset: FACS-sorted CD3+ TCRalphabeta- TCRVdelta1+ TCRVdelta2- thymocytes. The CDR3 sequence is CATWDGPNPLGLFF. CDR3 DNA: TGTGCCACCTGGGACGGACCAAACCCCCTTGGTTTGTTCTTT.